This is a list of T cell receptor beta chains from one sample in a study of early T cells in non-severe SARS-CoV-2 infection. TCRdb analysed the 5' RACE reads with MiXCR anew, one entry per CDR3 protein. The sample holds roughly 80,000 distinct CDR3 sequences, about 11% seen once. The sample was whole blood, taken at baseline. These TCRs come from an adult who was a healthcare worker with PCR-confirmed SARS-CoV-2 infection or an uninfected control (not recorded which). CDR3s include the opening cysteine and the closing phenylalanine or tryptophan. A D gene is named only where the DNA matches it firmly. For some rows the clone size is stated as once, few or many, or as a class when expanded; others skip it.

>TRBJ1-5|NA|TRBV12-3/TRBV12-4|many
TGTGCCAGCAGTCTTGGGGGGAGCAATCAGCCCCAGCATTTT
CASSLGGSNQPQHF
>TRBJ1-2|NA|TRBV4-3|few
TGCGCCAGCAGCCATCAGGCGGGGGCCTTTAACTATGGCTACACCTTC
CASSHQAGAFNYGYTF
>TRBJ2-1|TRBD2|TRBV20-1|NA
TGCAGTGCTTCTCTAGCGGGCAACGACAATGAGCAGTTCTTC
CSASLAGNDNEQFF
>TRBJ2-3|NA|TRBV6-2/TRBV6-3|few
TGTGCCAGCAGTTACTCGGCTAGCACAGATACGCAGTATTTT
CASSYSASTDTQYF
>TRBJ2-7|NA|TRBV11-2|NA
TGTGCCAGCAGCTTTAATTCCGAGCAGTACTTC
CASSFNSEQYF
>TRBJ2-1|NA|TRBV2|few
TGTGCCAGCAGTCCGGGGCAGGGAAATTATGAGCAGTTCTTC
CASSPGQGNYEQFF
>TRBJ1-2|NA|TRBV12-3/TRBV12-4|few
TGTGCCAGCAGTTTACGGGGCTGGCGGGCTGGCTACACCTTC
CASSLRGWRAGYTF
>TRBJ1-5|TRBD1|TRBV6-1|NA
TGTGCCAGCAGTGCCCCGACAGGGTCCCGTGATCAGCCCCAGCATTTT
CASSAPTGSRDQPQHF
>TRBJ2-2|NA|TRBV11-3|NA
TGTGCCACAGCCGGGGTGTCCGGGGAGCTGTTTTTT
CATAGVSGELFF
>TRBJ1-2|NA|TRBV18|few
TGTGCCAGCTCACAAAGCATAGAGAGGATCTATGGCTACACCTTC
CASSQSIERIYGYTF
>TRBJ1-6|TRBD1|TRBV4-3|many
TGCGCCAGCAGCCTCTACCCACCGGGACAGGGGTTTTCACCCCTCCACTTT
CASSLYPPGQGFSPLHF
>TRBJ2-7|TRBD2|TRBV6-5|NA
TGTGCCAGCAAAAGTAGCGGGGGACCCTCCTACGAGCAGTACTTC
CASKSSGGPSYEQYF
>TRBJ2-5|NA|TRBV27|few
TGTGCCAGCAGTTTTGGAAGGGATGGGGCCCAGTACTTC
CASSFGRDGAQYF
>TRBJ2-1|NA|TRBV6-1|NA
TGTGCCAGCAGTGTTACGGGGCTTGACAATGAGCAGTTCTTC
CASSVTGLDNEQFF
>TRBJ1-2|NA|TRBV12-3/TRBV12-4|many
TGTGCCAGCAGTCAAAGTGGCTATGGCTACACCTTC
CASSQSGYGYTF
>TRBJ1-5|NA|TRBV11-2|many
TGTGCCAGCAGCTTTCAGGGACGAGGGGGCAATCAGCCCCAGCATTTT
CASSFQGRGGNQPQHF
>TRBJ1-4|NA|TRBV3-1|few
TGTGCCAGCAGCCAAGGGACAACGGAAAAACTGTTTTTT
CASSQGTTEKLFF
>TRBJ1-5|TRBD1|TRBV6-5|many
TGTGCCAGCAGTACCACAGGGGTCAATCAGCCCCAGCATTTT
CASSTTGVNQPQHF
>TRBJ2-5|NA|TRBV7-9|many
TGTGCCAGCAGCTTAGCGCGAGAGACCCAGTACTTC
CASSLARETQYF
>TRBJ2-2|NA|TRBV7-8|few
TGTGCCAGCAGCTTAGTGCGGGTAGCGGACTTGAACACCGGGGAGCTGTTTTTT
CASSLVRVADLNTGELFF
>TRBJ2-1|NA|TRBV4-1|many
TGCGCCAGCAGCCTCCCCCCCGGGGGCGCCGGCTACAATGAGCAGTTCTTC
CASSLPPGGAGYNEQFF
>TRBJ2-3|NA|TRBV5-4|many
TGTGCCAGCAGTTCCCCGATGGACGCAGATACGCAGTATTTT
CASSSPMDADTQYF
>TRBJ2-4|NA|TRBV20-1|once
TGCAGTGCTAGCCAAGCCGTAGCCAAAAACATTCAGTACTTC
CSASQAVAKNIQYF
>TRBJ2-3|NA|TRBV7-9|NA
TGTGCCAGCAGCTTTGTGGGTAGGCCTCCCACAGATACGCAGTATTTT
CASSFVGRPPTDTQYF
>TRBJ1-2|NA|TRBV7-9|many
TGTGCCAGCAGCTTTTCGGGGCAGGCAAACTATGGCTACACCTTC
CASSFSGQANYGYTF
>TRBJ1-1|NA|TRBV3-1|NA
TGTGCCAGCAGCCAGGCAGGCCTGAACACTGAAGCTTTCTTT
CASSQAGLNTEAFF
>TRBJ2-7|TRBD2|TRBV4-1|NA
TGCGCCAGCAGCCAGGGACTAGCGGGGGGTCCCTACGAGCAGTACTTC
CASSQGLAGGPYEQYF
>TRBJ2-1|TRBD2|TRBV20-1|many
TGCAGTGCTCGGACTAGCGGGGGTGATTACAATGAGCAGTTCTTC
CSARTSGGDYNEQFF
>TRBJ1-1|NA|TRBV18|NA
TGTGCCAGCTCACCACAGAGTAACACTGAAGCTTTCTTT
CASSPQSNTEAFF
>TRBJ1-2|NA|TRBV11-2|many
TGTGCCAGCAGCTTAGTTGTCGGCTACACCTTC
CASSLVVGYTF
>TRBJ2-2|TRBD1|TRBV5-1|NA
TGCGCCAGCAGCGAGGGGGCCCCCGGGGAGCTGTTTTTT
CASSEGAPGELFF
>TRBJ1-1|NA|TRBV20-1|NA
TGCAGTGCTAGTGGGAACGGGGAAGGCACTGAAGCTTTCTTT
CSASGNGEGTEAFF